The 5 T cell receptor beta chains in this list originate from one sample, sequenced in a study of T cells in localized non-small cell lung cancer. The method was immunoSEQ multiplex PCR; TCRdb's version includes in-frame clones alone and lacks a portion of them. The data show approximately 89,000 clones, less than 85% seen once. The sample consisted of PBMCs, taken before any cancer treatment. Receptors originate from a man aged 35-69 years with stage II squamous cell lung carcinoma.

The chain recombines TRBV28 with TRBJ2-7, with D uncertain. Between the trimmed V and J ends, which lost 8 bases and 3 bases, there was a span of 11 bases. Germline values: CDR1 MDHEN, CDR2 SYDVKM. This CDR3 comprises 12 residues. The CDR3 nucleotides read TGTGCCAGCGGACCCGTCGGCTACGAGCAGTACTTC. The encoded protein is CASGPVGYEQYF.

The chain recombines TRBV10-3 with TRBJ1-2; D is unclear. CDR3 length equals 13 residues. The V end was cut by 0 bases, the J end by 10 bases, with 12 bases between. Looked up from germline, CDR1 is ENHRY and CDR2 is SYGVKD. The CDR3 is CAISESAEGSYTF. The CDR3 region has the DNA TGTGCCATCAGTGAGTCGGCCGAGGGTTCCTACACCTTC.

The chain is built from TRBV19 and TRBJ1-5; tentative D call: TRBD1 (5 bases). The germline V gene encodes CDR1 LNHDA and CDR2 SQIVND (reference sequence). The CDR3 runs 14 residues. V was cut by 3 bases and J by 1 base, with 7 bases left in between. The CDR3 sequence is CASSIQGSNQPQHF. The CDR3 nucleotides read TGTGCCAGTAGTATCCAGGGAAGCAATCAGCCCCAGCATTTT.

The sample holds one count of this clone. The CDR3 DNA is TGTGCCAGCAGCTCCGACAGAGTGAGCTCCTATAATTCACCCCTCCACTTT. It yields the protein CASSSDRVSSYNSPLHF. The rearrangement uses TRBV7-2 and TRBJ1-6, with D possibly matching TRBD1 (5 bases). Trimming took off 4 bases at V and 0 bases at J, with 13 bases between the two ends. CDR1 is SGHTA, CDR2 FQGNSA, per germline. The CDR3 covers 17 residues. Full variable domain (rest looked up from reference TRBV7-2 and TRBJ1-6): GAGVSQSPSNKVTEKGKDVELRCDPISGHTALYWYRQSLGQGLEFLIYFQGNSAPDKSGLPSDRFSAERTGGSVSTLTIQRTQQEDSAVYLCASSSDRVSSYNSPLHFGNGTRLTVT.

The CDR3 nucleotides are TGTGCCAGCAGCCAAGACAGGGAGGAAGAAAAACTGTTTTTT. This encodes CASSQDREEEKLFF. The chain joins TRBV4-2 to TRBJ1-4; D is perhaps TRBD1 (5 bases). This CDR3 is built from 14 residues. Between the trimmed V and J ends, which lost 0 bases and 8 bases, there was a span of 10 bases. Germline V gives CDR1 LGHNA, CDR2 YNFKEQ.